The present T cell receptor (beta chain) was sequenced within a study of spatial heterogeneity in lung cancer. TCR cDNA molecules each carried a unique molecular identifier. TCRdb reanalysed the 5' RACE reads using MiXCR and keeps one entry per CDR3 protein. The table includes just over 25,000 distinct CDR3 sequences, around 13% detected once. CDR3 size: 11 residues. About this clonotype: One junction end does not reproduce the germline sequence, and a read error may be involved.

Time point indicated: sample taken at primary tumor resection. The sequenced material consisted of unsorted whole RNA from tumor, nontumor lung or frozen PBMC. The chain recombines TRBV12-3 or TRBV12-4 with TRBJ2-7; TRBD1 agrees at 7 bases. The clonotype was recovered from a female donor with early-stage non-small cell lung cancer. This specimen consisted of PBMCs, obtained at surgery. CDR3 residues: CAGSTGVEQYF. The CDR3 bases are TGTGCCGGCAGCACAGGGGTAGAGCAGTACTTC.